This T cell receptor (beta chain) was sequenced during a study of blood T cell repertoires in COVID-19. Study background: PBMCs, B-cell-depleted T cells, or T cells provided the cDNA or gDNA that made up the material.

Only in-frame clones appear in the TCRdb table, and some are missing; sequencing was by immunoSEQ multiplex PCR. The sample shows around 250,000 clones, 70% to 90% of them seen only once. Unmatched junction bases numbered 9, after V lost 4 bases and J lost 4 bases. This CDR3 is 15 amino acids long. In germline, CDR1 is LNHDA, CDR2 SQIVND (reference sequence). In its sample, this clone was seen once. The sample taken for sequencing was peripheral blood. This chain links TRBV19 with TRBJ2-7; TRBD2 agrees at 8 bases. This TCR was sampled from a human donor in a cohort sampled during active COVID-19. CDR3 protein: CASSKVSGNQYEQYF. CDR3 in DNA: TGTGCCAGTAGTAAGGTTAGCGGGAATCAGTACGAGCAGTACTTC.